These T cell receptor beta chains were read from a single sample in a study of ipilimumab plus nivolumab after autologous stem cell transplantation. Libraries were prepared by immunoSEQ multiplex PCR; TCRdb keeps only in-frame clonotypes and omits some of them. This table has around 20,000 clones, roughly 80% appearing once. The specimen comprised PBMCs, sampled in a trial of ipilimumab plus nivolumab as post-transplant consolidation. Every receptor here comes from a male donor with diffuse large B-cell lymphoma. Each CDR3 is given with its conserved first and last residue. The D gene is left open where the match is weak. Clone size is given for some rows only: seen once, a few or many times, or a class if the clone is expanded.

J: TRBJ1-3
D: NA
V: TRBV11-2
size: NA
DNA: TGTGCCAGCAGCTTAGATCAGTATGGAAACACCATATATTTT
CDR3: CASSLDQYGNTIYF

J: TRBJ2-1
D: TRBD2
V: TRBV27
size: NA
DNA: TGTGCCAGCAGAGGTGCAGCGGGGGGGGGCAATGAGCAGTTCTTC
CDR3: CASRGAAGGGNEQFF

J: TRBJ1-2
D: NA
V: TRBV6-1
size: NA
DNA: TGTGCCAGCAGTGAACCTAGACCAGCGGAAGCTAACTATGGCTACACCTTC
CDR3: CASSEPRPAEANYGYTF

J: TRBJ1-2
D: NA
V: TRBV9
size: hyperexpanded
DNA: TGTGCCAGCAGCGTAACCAACTATGGCTACACCTTC
CDR3: CASSVTNYGYTF

J: TRBJ2-7
D: TRBD2
V: TRBV5-4
size: NA
DNA: TGTGCCAGCAGGCCAAGCGGGGGGCATTACGAGCAGTACTTC
CDR3: CASRPSGGHYEQYF

J: TRBJ2-7
D: TRBD2
V: TRBV6-5
size: few
DNA: TGTGCCAGCAGTTACTCAAAGCGGGGGTTTGACGAGCAGTACTTC
CDR3: CASSYSKRGFDEQYF

J: TRBJ1-1
D: TRBD1
V: TRBV5-1
size: NA
DNA: TGCGCCAGCAGCTTTCAGGGGGCTGGGTTCACTGAAGCTTTCTTT
CDR3: CASSFQGAGFTEAFF

J: TRBJ2-1
D: TRBD1
V: TRBV6-1
size: NA
DNA: TGTGCCAGCACCGTAGACAGGGGGAGAAATGAGCAGTTCTTC
CDR3: CASTVDRGRNEQFF

J: TRBJ1-3
D: NA
V: TRBV4-1
size: few
DNA: TGCGCCAGCAGCCAATCGGCTTGGGACACTGGCTCTGGAAACACCATATATTTT
CDR3: CASSQSAWDTGSGNTIYF

J: TRBJ1-3
D: NA
V: TRBV2
size: NA
DNA: TGTGCCTCCCGCCGGGAGTTACTCTCTGGAAACACCATATATTTT
CDR3: CASRRELLSGNTIYF

J: TRBJ2-7
D: TRBD1
V: TRBV5-1
size: NA
DNA: TGCGCCAGCAGCTGGGACAGGGTCGACGAGCAGTACTTC
CDR3: CASSWDRVDEQYF

J: TRBJ1-5
D: TRBD1
V: TRBV9
size: NA
DNA: TGTGCCAGCAGCTTAAAGACAGGGAATTCTCCAAATCAGCCCCAGCATTTT
CDR3: CASSLKTGNSPNQPQHF

J: TRBJ1-5
D: TRBD1
V: TRBV6-6
size: NA
DNA: TGTGCCAGCAGTTACGACAGGGGCCAGCCCCAGCATTTT
CDR3: CASSYDRGQPQHF

J: TRBJ2-3
D: NA
V: TRBV2
size: NA
DNA: TGTGCCAGCAGTGATGAGGCCCGGGATACGCAGTATTTT
CDR3: CASSDEARDTQYF

J: TRBJ2-3
D: TRBD1
V: TRBV5-8
size: NA
DNA: TGTGCCAGCAGCCCCGGACAGGGTCTGGCAGATACGCAGTATTTT
CDR3: CASSPGQGLADTQYF

J: TRBJ2-7
D: NA
V: TRBV7-8
size: NA
DNA: TGTGCCAGCAGCTTATCAGACTACGAGCAGTACTTC
CDR3: CASSLSDYEQYF

J: TRBJ1-4
D: NA
V: TRBV6-5
size: NA
DNA: TGTGCCAGCAGTTACTCTCCCCCTCTGAATGAAAAACTGTTTTTT
CDR3: CASSYSPPLNEKLFF

J: TRBJ1-2
D: TRBD1
V: TRBV5-5
size: medium-sized
DNA: TGTGCCAGCAGTCTTTGGCGGTGGGACAGCTTGAACTATGGCTACACCTTC
CDR3: CASSLWRWDSLNYGYTF

J: TRBJ2-3
D: NA
V: TRBV28
size: NA
DNA: TGTGCCAGCAGTCTCCGGGATCTCACAGATACGCAGTATTTT
CDR3: CASSLRDLTDTQYF

J: TRBJ2-4
D: NA
V: TRBV5-4
size: NA
DNA: TGTGCCAGCAGCTTAAACCTAAACATTCAGTACTTC
CDR3: CASSLNLNIQYF

J: TRBJ1-5
D: NA
V: TRBV30
size: few
DNA: TGTGCCTGGACCCAGGGGACCAATCAGCCCCAGCATTTT
CDR3: CAWTQGTNQPQHF

J: TRBJ1-4
D: NA
V: TRBV19
size: NA
DNA: TGTGCCAGTAGTATATACGAGGGAGAAAAACTGTTTTTT
CDR3: CASSIYEGEKLFF

J: TRBJ2-3
D: TRBD1
V: TRBV6-4
size: NA
DNA: TGTGCCAGCAGTGGACAGGGGGGAGATACGCAGTATTTT
CDR3: CASSGQGGDTQYF

J: TRBJ2-2
D: TRBD1
V: TRBV19
size: many
DNA: TGTGCCACTAAAACAGGGGGCTCGGGCACCGGGGAGCTGTTTTTT
CDR3: CATKTGGSGTGELFF

J: TRBJ1-2
D: TRBD1
V: TRBV5-1
size: few
DNA: TGCGCCAGCAGCACCAGACAGGGGGCATACACCTTC
CDR3: CASSTRQGAYTF

J: TRBJ1-5
D: NA
V: TRBV5-1
size: NA
DNA: TGCGCCAGAACTAATGACAGTTTAGGTCAGCCCCAGCATTTT
CDR3: CARTNDSLGQPQHF

J: TRBJ1-2
D: NA
V: TRBV29-1
size: NA
DNA: TGCAGCGTTGCTAGTAACTATGGCTACACCTTC
CDR3: CSVASNYGYTF

J: TRBJ1-2
D: NA
V: TRBV30
size: few
DNA: TGTGCCTGGAGGACCAACCGGGCTGGCTATGGCTACACCTTC
CDR3: CAWRTNRAGYGYTF

J: TRBJ2-1
D: NA
V: TRBV19
size: NA
DNA: TGTGCCAGTAGTCGATTCGTGGGTGGGTATGAGCAGTTCTTC
CDR3: CASSRFVGGYEQFF

J: TRBJ2-5
D: NA
V: TRBV19
size: few
DNA: TGTGCCAGCCTACAGAGAGGGGAAGAGACCCAGTACTTC
CDR3: CASLQRGEETQYF

J: TRBJ2-7
D: TRBD2
V: TRBV7-8
size: NA
DNA: TGTGCCAGCAGCCACGCTAGCGGGGGCCTCCTATCCTACGAGCAGTACTTC
CDR3: CASSHASGGLLSYEQYF

J: TRBJ2-1
D: NA
V: TRBV15
size: once
DNA: TGTGCCACCAGCAGAGGCGCAGGCTCCGGTGAGCAGTTCTTC
CDR3: CATSRGAGSGEQFF

J: TRBJ1-2
D: NA
V: TRBV11-3
size: NA
DNA: TGTGCCAGCAGCTCTAAAGGGGACGGCCACTATGGCTACACCTTC
CDR3: CASSSKGDGHYGYTF

J: TRBJ1-2
D: NA
V: TRBV29-1
size: NA
DNA: TGCAGCGTTGCCGACAGATCCCTTGGAGGCTACACCTTC
CDR3: CSVADRSLGGYTF

J: TRBJ2-5
D: TRBD1
V: TRBV7-2
size: NA
DNA: TGTGCCAGCAGCTTAACACTAGGGGGCAGGGAGACCCAGTACTTC
CDR3: CASSLTLGGRETQYF

J: TRBJ1-1
D: NA
V: TRBV6-1
size: NA
DNA: TGTGCCAGCAGATCCCTTGGGGACACTGAAGCTTTCTTT
CDR3: CASRSLGDTEAFF

J: TRBJ1-2
D: NA
V: TRBV10-3
size: NA
DNA: TGTGCCATCAAGGCTGGGGCCGCCCGACCGGACTATGGCTACACCTTC
CDR3: CAIKAGAARPDYGYTF

J: TRBJ1-2
D: NA
V: TRBV11-2
size: NA
DNA: TGTGCCAGCAGCTTATACAGGGAGACCTATGGCTACACCTTC
CDR3: CASSLYRETYGYTF

J: TRBJ2-7
D: TRBD1
V: TRBV4-1
size: NA
DNA: TGCGCCAGCAGCGAGAGACAGGGGCAATCTTACGAGCAGTACTTC
CDR3: CASSERQGQSYEQYF

J: TRBJ1-3
D: NA
V: TRBV27
size: NA
DNA: TGTGCCAGCAGCCATTTATTCCCCCAGGGTTCTGGAAACACCATATATTTT
CDR3: CASSHLFPQGSGNTIYF

J: TRBJ1-6
D: NA
V: TRBV25-1
size: NA
DNA: TGTGCCAGCAGTGAGGACGGCGGGGCGTATAATTCACCCCTCCACTTT
CDR3: CASSEDGGAYNSPLHF

J: TRBJ1-2
D: NA
V: TRBV19
size: NA
DNA: TGTGCCAGTAGTATCTCGGACGGACGGTATGGCTACACCTTC
CDR3: CASSISDGRYGYTF

J: TRBJ1-3
D: NA
V: TRBV6-4
size: NA
DNA: TGTGCCAGCAGGGCACAGAGAAACACCATATATTTT
CDR3: CASRAQRNTIYF

J: TRBJ1-2
D: NA
V: TRBV7-9
size: NA
DNA: TGTGCCAGCAGCTTAATTGGGTCAGGGGCGGACGGCTACACCTTC
CDR3: CASSLIGSGADGYTF

J: TRBJ1-5
D: TRBD1
V: TRBV6-1
size: NA
DNA: TGTGCCAGCAGTGAAGTCCGGGACAGGGCCCCCTCCAATCAGCCCCAGCATTTT
CDR3: CASSEVRDRAPSNQPQHF

J: TRBJ1-1
D: NA
V: TRBV7-9
size: NA
DNA: TGTGCCAGCCGCCGGGGGGGGGTGGACACTGAAGCTTTCTTT
CDR3: CASRRGGVDTEAFF

J: TRBJ2-7
D: TRBD2
V: TRBV2
size: NA
DNA: TGTGCCAGCAGTGAATATGGGACTAGCGGCTACGAGCAGTACTTC
CDR3: CASSEYGTSGYEQYF

J: TRBJ1-2
D: NA
V: TRBV6-1
size: NA
DNA: TGTGCCAGCAGTGATCGCGCAGGAAAGGATGGCTACACCTTC
CDR3: CASSDRAGKDGYTF

J: TRBJ2-2
D: NA
V: TRBV18
size: NA
DNA: TGTGCCAGCTCCCGCTCTATTGGCCCCACCGGGGAGCTGTTTTTT
CDR3: CASSRSIGPTGELFF

J: TRBJ2-7
D: NA
V: TRBV7-9
size: NA
DNA: TGTGCCAGCAGCTTTGGCGCCACCTCTTCCTACGAGCAGTACTTC
CDR3: CASSFGATSSYEQYF

J: TRBJ2-1
D: TRBD2
V: TRBV5-8
size: once
DNA: TGTGCCAGCAGCATAGGGACTAGCGGATACAATGAGCAGTTCTTC
CDR3: CASSIGTSGYNEQFF